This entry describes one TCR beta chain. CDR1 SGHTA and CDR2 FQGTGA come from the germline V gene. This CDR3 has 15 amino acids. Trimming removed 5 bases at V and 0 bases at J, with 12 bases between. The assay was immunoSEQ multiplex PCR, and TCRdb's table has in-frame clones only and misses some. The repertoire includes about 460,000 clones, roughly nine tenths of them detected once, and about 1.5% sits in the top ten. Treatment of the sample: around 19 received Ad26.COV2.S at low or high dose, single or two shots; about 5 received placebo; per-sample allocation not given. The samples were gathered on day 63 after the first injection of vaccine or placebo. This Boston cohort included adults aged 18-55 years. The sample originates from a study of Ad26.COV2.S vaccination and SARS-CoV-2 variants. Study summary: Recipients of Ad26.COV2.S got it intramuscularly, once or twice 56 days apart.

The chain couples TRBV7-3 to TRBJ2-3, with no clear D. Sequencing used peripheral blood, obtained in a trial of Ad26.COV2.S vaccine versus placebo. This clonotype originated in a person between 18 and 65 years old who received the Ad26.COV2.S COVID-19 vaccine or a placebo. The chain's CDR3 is CASSPTPASTDTQYF. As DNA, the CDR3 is TGTGCCAGCAGCCCAACCCCCGCTAGCACAGATACGCAGTATTTT.